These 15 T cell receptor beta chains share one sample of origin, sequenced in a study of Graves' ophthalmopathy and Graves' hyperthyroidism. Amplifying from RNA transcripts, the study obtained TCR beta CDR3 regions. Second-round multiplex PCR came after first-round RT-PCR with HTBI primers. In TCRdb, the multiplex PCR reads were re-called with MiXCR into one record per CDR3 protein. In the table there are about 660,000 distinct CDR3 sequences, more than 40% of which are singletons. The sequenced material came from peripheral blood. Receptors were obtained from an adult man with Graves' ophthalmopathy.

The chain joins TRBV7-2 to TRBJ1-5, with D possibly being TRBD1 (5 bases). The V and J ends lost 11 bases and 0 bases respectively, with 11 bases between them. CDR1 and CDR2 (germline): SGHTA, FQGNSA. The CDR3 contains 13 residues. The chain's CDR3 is CAWAGHSNQPQHF. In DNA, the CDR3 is TGTGCCTGGGCAGGGCATAGCAATCAGCCCCAGCATTTT.

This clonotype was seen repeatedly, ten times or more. Here the CDR3 reads CASSLGEPRREQYF. CDR3 coding DNA: TGTGCCAGCAGCTTAGGAGAGCCTAGGCGCGAGCAGTACTTC. This rearrangement joins TRBV7-9 to TRBJ2-7; D is undetermined. Trimming shortened V by 1 base and J by 6 bases, and 13 bases separated the two germline ends. The germline V gene encodes CDR1 SEHNR and CDR2 FQNEAQ (reference sequence). The CDR3 extends over 14 amino acids.

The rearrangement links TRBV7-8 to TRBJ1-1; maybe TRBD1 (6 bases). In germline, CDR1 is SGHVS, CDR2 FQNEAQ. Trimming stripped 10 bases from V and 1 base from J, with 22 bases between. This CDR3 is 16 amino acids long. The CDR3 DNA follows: TGTGCCACCAAACAGGGACACCCAGTCTCGAACACTGAAGCTTTCTTT. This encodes CATKQGHPVSNTEAFF.

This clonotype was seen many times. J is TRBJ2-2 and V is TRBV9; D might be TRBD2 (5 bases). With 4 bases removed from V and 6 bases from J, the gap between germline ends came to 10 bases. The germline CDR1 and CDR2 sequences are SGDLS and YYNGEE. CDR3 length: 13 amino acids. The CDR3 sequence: CASSRGLSGELFF. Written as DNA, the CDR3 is TGTGCCAGCAGCCGAGGACTGTCCGGGGAGCTGTTTTTT. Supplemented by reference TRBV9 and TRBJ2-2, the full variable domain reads DSGVTQTPKHLITATGQRVTLRCSPRSGDLSVYWYQQSLDQGLQFLIQYYNGEERAKGNILERFSAQQFPDLHSELNLSSLELGDSALYFCASSRGLSGELFFGEGSRLTVL.

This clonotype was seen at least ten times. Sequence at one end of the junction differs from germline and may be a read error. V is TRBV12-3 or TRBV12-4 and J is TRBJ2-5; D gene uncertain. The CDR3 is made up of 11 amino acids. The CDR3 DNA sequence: TGTGCCAGCAGTTCTCAAGAGTCCCAGTACTTC. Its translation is CASSSQESQYF.

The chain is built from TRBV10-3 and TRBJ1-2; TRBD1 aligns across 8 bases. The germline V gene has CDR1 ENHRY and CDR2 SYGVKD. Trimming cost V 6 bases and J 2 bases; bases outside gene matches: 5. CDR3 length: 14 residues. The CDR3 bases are TGTGCCATCAGGAGGGGACAGGAAAACTATGGCTACACCTTC. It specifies CAIRRGQENYGYTF.

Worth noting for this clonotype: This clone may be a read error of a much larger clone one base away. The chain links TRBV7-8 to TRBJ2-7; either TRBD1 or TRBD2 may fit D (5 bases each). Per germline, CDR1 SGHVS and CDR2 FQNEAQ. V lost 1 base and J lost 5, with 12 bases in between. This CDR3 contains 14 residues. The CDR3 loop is CASSLDGRENEQYF. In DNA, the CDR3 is TGTGCCAGCAGCTTAGATGGCAGGGAGAACGAGCAGTACTTC.

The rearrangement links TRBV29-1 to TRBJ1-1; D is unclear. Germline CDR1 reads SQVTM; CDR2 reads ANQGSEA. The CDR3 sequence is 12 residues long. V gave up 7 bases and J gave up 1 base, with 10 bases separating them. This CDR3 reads CSASAPNTEAFF. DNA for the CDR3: TGCAGCGCTTCGGCCCCGAACACTGAAGCTTTCTTT.

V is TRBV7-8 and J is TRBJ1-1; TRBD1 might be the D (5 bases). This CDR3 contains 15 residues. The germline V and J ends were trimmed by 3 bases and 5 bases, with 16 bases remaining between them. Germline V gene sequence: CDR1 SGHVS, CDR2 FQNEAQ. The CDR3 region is CASSLYGDRETEAFF. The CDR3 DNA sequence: TGTGCCAGCAGCTTGTACGGGGACCGTGAAACTGAAGCTTTCTTT. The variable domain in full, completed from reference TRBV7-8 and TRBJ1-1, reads GAGVSQSPRYKVAKRGQDVALRCDPISGHVSLFWYQQALGQGPEFLTYFQNEAQLDKSGLPSDRFFAERPEGSVSTLKIQRTQQEDSAVYLCASSLYGDRETEAFFGQGTRLTVV.

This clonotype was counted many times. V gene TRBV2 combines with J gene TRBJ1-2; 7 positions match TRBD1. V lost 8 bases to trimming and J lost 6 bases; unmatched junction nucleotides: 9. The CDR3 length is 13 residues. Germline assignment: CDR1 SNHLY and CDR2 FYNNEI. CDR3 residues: CASRGEGADGYTF. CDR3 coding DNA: TGTGCCAGCCGAGGGGAGGGGGCTGATGGCTACACCTTC.

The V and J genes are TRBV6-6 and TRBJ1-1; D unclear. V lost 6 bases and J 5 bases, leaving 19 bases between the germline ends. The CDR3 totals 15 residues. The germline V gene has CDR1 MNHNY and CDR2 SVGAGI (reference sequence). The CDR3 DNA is TGTGCCAGCAGCCGCGGACCCCGAGGAGGGACTGAAGCTTTCTTT. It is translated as CASSRGPRGGTEAFF.

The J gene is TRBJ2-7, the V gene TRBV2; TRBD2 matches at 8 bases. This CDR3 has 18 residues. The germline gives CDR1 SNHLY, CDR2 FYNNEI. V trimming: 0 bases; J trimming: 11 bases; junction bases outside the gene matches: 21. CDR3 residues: CASSEALRWIAGFPRKYF. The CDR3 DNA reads TGTGCCAGCAGTGAAGCGCTTCGGTGGATAGCGGGGTTCCCGAGAAAGTACTTC.

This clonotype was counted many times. Here the CDR3 reads CASSATAGGDTGELFF. CDR3 DNA: TGTGCCAGCAGCGCCACGGCGGGGGGTGACACCGGGGAGCTGTTTTTT. The chain is built from TRBV7-9 and TRBJ2-2, with 8 bases lining up with TRBD2. The CDR3 has 16 residues. Trimming cost V 5 bases and J 3 bases; bases outside gene matches: 8. Germline V gives CDR1 SEHNR, CDR2 FQNEAQ (reference sequence). The full variable domain, in which reference TRBV7-9 and TRBJ2-2 provide the parts outside the CDR3, is DTGVSQNPRHKITKRGQNVTFRCDPISEHNRLYWYRQTLGQGPEFLTYFQNEAQLEKSRLLSDRFSAERPKGSFSTLEIQRTEQGDSAMYLCASSATAGGDTGELFFGEGSRLTVL.

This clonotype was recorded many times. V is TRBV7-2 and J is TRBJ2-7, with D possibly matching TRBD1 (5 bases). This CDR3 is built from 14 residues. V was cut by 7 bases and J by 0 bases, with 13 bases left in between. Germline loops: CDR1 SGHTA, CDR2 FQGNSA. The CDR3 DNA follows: TGTGCCAGCACCGAGGACACGGACTCCTACGAGCAGTACTTC. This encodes CASTEDTDSYEQYF.

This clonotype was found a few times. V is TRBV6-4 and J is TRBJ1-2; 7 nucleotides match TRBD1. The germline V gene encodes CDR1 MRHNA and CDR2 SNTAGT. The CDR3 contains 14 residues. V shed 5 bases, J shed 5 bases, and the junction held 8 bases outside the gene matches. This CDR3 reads CASSSLRDSYGYTF. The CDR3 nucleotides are TGTGCCAGCAGTTCCCTCCGGGACAGTTATGGCTACACCTTC.